This TCR beta chain was captured in a study of T-cell memory formation after mild COVID-19. MiXCR was run by TCRdb on the 5' RACE reads, yielding one entry per CDR3 protein. The table records about 350,000 distinct CDR3 sequences, approximately 15% of them present only once. This clonotype was counted at least ten times. Germline V CDR1 and CDR2: SGHDN, FVKESK. The CDR3 runs to 12 residues. Trimming took 3 bases from V and 9 from J, leaving 6 bases between them. The V and J genes are TRBV14 and TRBJ1-6; D gene unclear. The origin of this receptor is a man younger than 30 who had mild COVID-19 (a few samples of this study predate the infection). Cell type and time point are not known. The source material was PBMCs or a T cell subset sorted from them (not recorded which). The CDR3: CASSHSLSPLHF. Written as DNA, the CDR3 is TGTGCCAGCAGCCATTCCCTTTCACCCCTCCACTTT.